This T cell receptor (beta chain) derives from a study of T cells in Graves' hyperthyroidism and ophthalmopathy. Study as a whole: Sampling of peripheral blood happened at initial diagnosis, prior to any treatment. Study findings and constraints: Blood also contained most expanded thyroid clonotypes above 0.001.

Amplification of TCR beta CDR3 regions used RNA as the template. A first-round RT-PCR of the TCR CDR3 used the HTBI primer set. TCRdb reanalysed the multiplex PCR reads using MiXCR and keeps one entry per CDR3 protein. The table has some 740,000 distinct CDR3 sequences, 13% to 15% seen once. The CDR3 runs to 15 residues. Germline lookup yields CDR1 SGDLS and CDR2 YYNGEE. V was cut by 0 bases and J by 5 bases, with 13 bases left in between. In the case of this clonotype: Its antigen remains unidentified.

Stability of Graves' hyperthyroidism was defined as absent ophthalmopathy progression within 18 months. Not enrolled were patients with uncontrolled infection, other autoimmune disease, pregnancy or lactation. The sample consisted of blood. The chain joins TRBV9 to TRBJ2-3; D is perhaps TRBD2 (6 bases). This clonotype was sampled from a woman younger than 30 with Graves' hyperthyroidism. CDR3 DNA sequence: TGTGCCAGCAGCGTAGAGGGACGGGAGCGAGATACGCAGTATTTT. Amino acid sequence: CASSVEGRERDTQYF. Combining the CDR3 with reference TRBV9 and TRBJ2-3 gives the whole variable domain DSGVTQTPKHLITATGQRVTLRCSPRSGDLSVYWYQQSLDQGLQFLIQYYNGEERAKGNILERFSAQQFPDLHSELNLSSLELGDSALYFCASSVEGRERDTQYFGPGTRLTVL.